This T cell receptor (beta chain) was retrieved from a study of siplizumab effects on memory and regulatory T cells (dated by TCRdb to the late 2010s). Describing the broader study: The study examined how the anti-CD2 antibody siplizumab affects alloreactive T-cell subsets in allogeneic mixed lymphocyte reactions built from human PBMCs. Paper-wide results and their limitations: A naive or memory phenotype could not be assigned to roughly 80-95% of proliferating CD4+ or CD8+ clones. Siplizumab significantly lowered the cumulative frequency of alloreactive sequences that could be traced to unstimulated CD4+ memory T cells. In reactions with siplizumab, an average of approximately 70% of mappable alloreactive CD4+ clones were Treg-derived, compared with roughly 26% in control reactions. Compared with memory T cells, unstimulated naive T cells appeared more diverse, and naive cells seemed to make a substantial contribution to the alloresponse. Sequences below about 10^-5 frequency were poorly captured, so only a minor fraction of alloreactive clones could be mapped to unstimulated subsets. The suppressive function of proliferating Tregs from siplizumab cultures was not functionally confirmed.

Notes on this clone: It has no known antigen specificity. One base away there is no much larger clone; base qualities are not given.

CDR1 SNHLY and CDR2 FYNNEI were looked up in the germline V gene. For this chain, trimming is 8 bases at the V end and 4 bases at the J end, and the number of junction bases without a gene match is 10. The CDR3 runs 14 residues from the cysteine to the phenylalanine. Of the read, only the CDR3 DNA is kept; its 42 bases are in frame from base 1. Sorted unstimulated T cells and proliferating T cells recovered from mixed lymphocyte reactions underwent TCRbeta CDR3 sequencing. Fresh whole blood from fewer than 12 HLA-typed healthy donors was used to isolate PBMCs. To map where alloreactive clones came from, unstimulated CD4+ non-regulatory T cells were FACS-sorted. Library preparation employed the immunoSEQ multiplex PCR assay. The deep sequencing platform assayed roughly 10^5 TCR templates per sample. Genomic DNA extracted from sorted T cells was used for TCRbeta CDR3 sequencing. On the study's bioinformatics: The R programming language was used for the clonal analysis of the TCRbeta CDR3 data. Alloreactive CD4+ and CD8+ clones were defined by comparing unstimulated samples with post-reaction CFSE-low samples. By matching sequences to the repertoires of sorted unstimulated Treg and non-Treg cells, each alloreactive CD4+ clone was assigned a regulatory or non-regulatory origin. TCRdb's version of the immuneACCESS table is confined to in-frame rearrangements and falls short of the full clone set. An unresolved V gene accounts for under half of the shortfall where checked; the remainder is of unknown origin. D and trimming were read from the DNA, whereas the V and J calls and clone size are those reported in that table. The sample data list some 97,000 clones, and 85% to 95% of these were observed just once. The top ten constitute roughly 1.3% of the sample.

The sequenced sample was non-Treg CD4+ T cells sorted from blood. Per the publication, the cell subset or site label means: FACS-sorted unstimulated CD4+ non-regulatory T cells. The chain uses TRBV2 and TRBJ2-7, and 8 bases in between align with TRBD2. The TCR originated in a human donor in good health. The sequenced DNA is TGTGCCAGCTTTCCTCCGGGGGGGTGGTACGAGCAGTACTTC. Translated, this is CASFPPGGWYEQYF.